The T cell receptor beta chain under discussion was sequenced for a study of T cells in Graves' hyperthyroidism and ophthalmopathy. The study, taken as a whole, reports: Researchers report that a 13 V-J model separated ophthalmopathy from stable hyperthyroidism. Peripheral blood also featured most of the thyroid clonotypes expanded above 0.001.

The V gene lost 3 bases and the J gene lost 6 bases, with 11 bases spanning the gap. The CDR3 extends over 14 amino acids. Germline assignment: CDR1 KGHDR and CDR2 SFDVKD. This clonotype was detected only a few times. What it binds is not known. Amplified TCR beta CDR3 regions derived from RNA transcripts. RT-PCR in the first round (using the HTBI primer set) targeted the TCR CDR3. TCRdb re-derived calls from the multiplex PCR reads in MiXCR, one entry per CDR3 protein. The sample consists of 500,000 to 750,000 distinct CDR3 sequences, 40% to 55% of them appearing once. This receptor was taken from a woman under 30 with Graves' hyperthyroidism. V usage is TRBV24-1 and J usage is TRBJ2-1; tentatively, D is TRBD1 (5 bases). Sequences were obtained from peripheral blood or thyroid tissue (not recorded which). CDR3 sequence: CATSDADISNEQFF. CDR3 sequence (DNA): TGTGCCACCAGTGATGCGGACATAAGCAATGAGCAGTTCTTC.